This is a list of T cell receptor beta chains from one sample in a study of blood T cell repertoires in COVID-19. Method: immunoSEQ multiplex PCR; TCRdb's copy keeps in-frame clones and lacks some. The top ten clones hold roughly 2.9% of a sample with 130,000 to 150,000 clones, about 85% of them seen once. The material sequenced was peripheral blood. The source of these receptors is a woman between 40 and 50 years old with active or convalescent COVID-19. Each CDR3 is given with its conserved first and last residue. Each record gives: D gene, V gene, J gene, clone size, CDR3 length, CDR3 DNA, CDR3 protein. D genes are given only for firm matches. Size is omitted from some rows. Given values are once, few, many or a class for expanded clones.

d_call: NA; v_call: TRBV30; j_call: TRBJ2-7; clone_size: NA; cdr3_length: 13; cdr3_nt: TGTGCCTGGACTGCGACCCAGGCCTACGAGCAGTACTTC; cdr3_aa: CAWTATQAYEQYF
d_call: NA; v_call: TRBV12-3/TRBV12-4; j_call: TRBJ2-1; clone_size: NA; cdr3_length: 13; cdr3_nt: TGTGCCAGCAGGGCTAGTGGTGGGAATGAGCAGTTCTTC; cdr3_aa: CASRASGGNEQFF
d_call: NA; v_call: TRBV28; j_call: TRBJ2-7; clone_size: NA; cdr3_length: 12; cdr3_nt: TGTGCCAGCAGTTTAATTTCCCGGGGTCAGTACTTC; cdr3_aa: CASSLISRGQYF
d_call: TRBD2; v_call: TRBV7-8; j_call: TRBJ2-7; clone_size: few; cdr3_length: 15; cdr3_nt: TGTGCCAGCAGCAGGACTAGCGGGACTACCTACGAGCAGTACTTC; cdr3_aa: CASSRTSGTTYEQYF
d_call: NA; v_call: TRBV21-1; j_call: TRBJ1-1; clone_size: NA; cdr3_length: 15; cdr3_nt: TGTGCCAGCAGCAACGACAGGGCTGCGAACACTGAAGCTTTCTTT; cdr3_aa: CASSNDRAANTEAFF
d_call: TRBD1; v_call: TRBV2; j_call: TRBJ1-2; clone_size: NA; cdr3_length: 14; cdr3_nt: TGTGCCAGCAGTCCCGACAGGGGAGTGGGAGGCTACACCTTC; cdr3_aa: CASSPDRGVGGYTF
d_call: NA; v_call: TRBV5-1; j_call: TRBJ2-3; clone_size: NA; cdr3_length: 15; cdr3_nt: TGCGCCAGCAGCTTGGCCGGACCAGGGCCAGATACGCAGTATTTT; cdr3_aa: CASSLAGPGPDTQYF
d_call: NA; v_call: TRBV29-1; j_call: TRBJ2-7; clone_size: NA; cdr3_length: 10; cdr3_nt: TGCAGCGCGGGGGATGACAGGCAGTACTTC; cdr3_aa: CSAGDDRQYF
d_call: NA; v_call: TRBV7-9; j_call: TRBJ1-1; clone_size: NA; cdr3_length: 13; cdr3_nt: TGTGCCAGCAGCTTACTGGCGGGCACTGAAGCTTTCTTT; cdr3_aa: CASSLLAGTEAFF
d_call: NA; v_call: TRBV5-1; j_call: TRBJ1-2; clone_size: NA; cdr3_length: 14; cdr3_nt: TGCGCCAGCAGCTTGGGTCAGGGTGGCTATGGCTACACCTTC; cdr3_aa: CASSLGQGGYGYTF
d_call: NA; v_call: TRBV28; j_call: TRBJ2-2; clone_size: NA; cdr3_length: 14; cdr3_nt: TGTGCCAGCAGCCCCCGGAGGGGCACCGGGGAGCTGTTTTTT; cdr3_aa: CASSPRRGTGELFF
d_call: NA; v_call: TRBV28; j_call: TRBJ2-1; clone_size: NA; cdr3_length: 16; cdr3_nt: TGTGCCAGCAGTTTAGTTTCGGCCAGGCGATCAAATGAGCAGTTCTTC; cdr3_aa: CASSLVSARRSNEQFF
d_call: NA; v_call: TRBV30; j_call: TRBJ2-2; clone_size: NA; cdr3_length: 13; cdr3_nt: TGTGCCTGGAGCGACACCCGGGGCGGGGAGCTGTTTTTT; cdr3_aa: CAWSDTRGGELFF
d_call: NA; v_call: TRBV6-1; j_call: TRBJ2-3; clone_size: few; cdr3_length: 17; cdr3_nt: TGTGCCAGCAGTGAAGCCACTGGAGGGGGGGTAGCAGATACGCAGTATTTT; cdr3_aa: CASSEATGGGVADTQYF
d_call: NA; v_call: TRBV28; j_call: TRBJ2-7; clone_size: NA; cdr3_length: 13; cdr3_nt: TGTGCCAGCAGCCAGGACATCTCCTACGAGCAGTACTTC; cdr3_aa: CASSQDISYEQYF
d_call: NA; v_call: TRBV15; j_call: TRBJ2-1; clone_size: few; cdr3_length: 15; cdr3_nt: TGTGCCACCAGCAGGGGAGGGGAGGGGGACAATGAGCAGTTCTTC; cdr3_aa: CATSRGGEGDNEQFF
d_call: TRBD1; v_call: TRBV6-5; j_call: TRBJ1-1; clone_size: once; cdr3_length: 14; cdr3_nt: TGTGCCAGCAGTCCCGACAGGGCAAACACTGAAGCTTTCTTT; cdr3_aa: CASSPDRANTEAFF
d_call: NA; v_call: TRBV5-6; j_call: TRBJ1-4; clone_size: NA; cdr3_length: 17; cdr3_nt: TGTGCCAGCAGCTTTAGGGGGATACAGGGCTCTAATGAAAAACTGTTTTTT; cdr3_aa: CASSFRGIQGSNEKLFF
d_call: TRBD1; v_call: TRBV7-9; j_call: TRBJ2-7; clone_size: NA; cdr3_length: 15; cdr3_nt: TGTGCCAGCAGCTCGACAGGGGGCCTGAGCTACGAGCAGTACTTC; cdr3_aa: CASSSTGGLSYEQYF
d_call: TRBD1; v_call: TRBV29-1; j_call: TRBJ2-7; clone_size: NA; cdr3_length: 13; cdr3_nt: TGCAGCGTTCGGACAGGGGGCGGCGGCGAGCAGTACTTC; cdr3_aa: CSVRTGGGGEQYF
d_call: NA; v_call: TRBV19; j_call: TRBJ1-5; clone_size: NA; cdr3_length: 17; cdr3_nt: TGTGCCAGTAGTATAATATCCCTACAGGGAAACAATCAGCCCCAGCATTTT; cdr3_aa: CASSIISLQGNNQPQHF
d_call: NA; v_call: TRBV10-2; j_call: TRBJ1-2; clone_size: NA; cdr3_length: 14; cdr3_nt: TGCGCCAGCAGGAGGACAGAAACTAACTATGGCTACACCTTC; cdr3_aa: CASRRTETNYGYTF
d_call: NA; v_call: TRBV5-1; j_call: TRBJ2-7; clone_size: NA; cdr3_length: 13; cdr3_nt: TGCGCCAGCAGCTCCGGAGGGACCTACGAGCAGTACTTC; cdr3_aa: CASSSGGTYEQYF
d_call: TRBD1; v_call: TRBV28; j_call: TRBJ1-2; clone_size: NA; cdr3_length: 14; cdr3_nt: TGTGCCAGCAGTTTCCCGGACAGGGGATTTGGCTACACCTTC; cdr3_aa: CASSFPDRGFGYTF
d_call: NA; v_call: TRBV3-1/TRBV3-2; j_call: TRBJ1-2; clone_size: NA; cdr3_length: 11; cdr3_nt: TGTGCCAGCAGCCTGTCAGGGGGCTACACCTTC; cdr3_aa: CASSLSGGYTF
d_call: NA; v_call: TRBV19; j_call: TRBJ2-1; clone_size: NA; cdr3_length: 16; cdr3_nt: TGTGCCAGTAGTATAGATATGGCTGCGGGCTACAATGAGCAGTTCTTC; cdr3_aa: CASSIDMAAGYNEQFF